This T cell receptor (beta chain) was sequenced during a study of blood T cell repertoires in COVID-19. Study-level background: Sites in the United States, Italy and Spain provided acute and convalescent COVID-19 samples.

Germline CDR1 is KGHSY and CDR2 is FQNENV. CDR3 length: 14 residues. Trimming pared 0 bases from V and 2 bases from J, leaving 5 bases between. Original handling: Reference gene primer amplification in the assay estimated nucleated cell counts. Some clones are missing from TCRdb's copy, which holds only in-frame ones; the method was immunoSEQ multiplex PCR. That table is the source of V, J and clone size, and D and trimming were worked out from the DNA. The repertoire has 90,000 to 110,000 clones, roughly 80% of them found once; the top ten carry approximately 9%. Specimen: peripheral blood. The sequence was collected from a woman aged 70-85 years with acute or convalescent COVID-19. V is TRBV16 and J is TRBJ1-5; no clear D. This CDR3 reads CASSQSAGNQPQHF. The CDR3 nucleotides are TGTGCCAGCAGCCAATCTGCGGGCAATCAGCCCCAGCATTTT.